The 4 T cell receptor beta chains reported below all come from one sample, sequenced in a study of blood T cells in healthy people across ages. A sample-barcoded 5' primer and a J-beta primer mix were used in a second PCR of roughly 6 to 11 cycles. TCRdb independently ran MiXCR on the 5' RACE reads; one entry per CDR3 protein. Of some 700,000 distinct CDR3 sequences listed, roughly 45% are singletons. Sequenced: blood. The receptors shown here come from a woman in her sixties or seventies in good health.

This clonotype was recorded a few times. The chain recombines TRBV28 with TRBJ2-5, with D possibly being TRBD2 (7 bases). CDR1 and CDR2 (germline): MDHEN, SYDVKM. The CDR3 covers 15 residues. Deletions cut 2 bases from V and 5 bases from J, with 15 bases between. The CDR3 sequence: CASSLPLGGGETQYF. CDR3 DNA: TGTGCCAGCAGTTTACCGCTGGGAGGGGGGGAGACCCAGTACTTC.

The chain employs TRBV13 and TRBJ2-3; tentatively, D is TRBD2 (5 bases). The V gene lost 5 bases and the J gene lost 5 bases, with 11 bases spanning the gap. The CDR3 is made up of 13 amino acids. In germline, CDR1 is PRHDT, CDR2 FYEKMQ (reference sequence). The CDR3 DNA follows: TGTGCCAGCAGCCCCGGGATAAAAGATACGCAGTATTTT. Translated: CASSPGIKDTQYF.

A single count supports this clonotype. The chain recombines TRBV20-1 with TRBJ2-1; 10 bases match TRBD2. V lost 3 bases, J lost 4 bases, and 9 bases stayed unmatched. Germline values: CDR1 DFQATT, CDR2 SNEGSKA (reference sequence). The length of the CDR3 is 16 residues. The CDR3 protein is CSASNARTSGYNEQFF. The CDR3 DNA sequence: TGCAGTGCTAGTAATGCAAGGACTAGCGGTTACAATGAGCAGTTCTTC.

The chain uses TRBV19 and TRBJ1-5; no clear D gene. V was pared by 11 bases and J by 6 bases, with 17 bases between. This CDR3 region has 13 residues. Germline V gene sequence: CDR1 LNHDA, CDR2 SQIVND (reference sequence). The CDR3 region has the DNA TGTGCCGGAGGGTCCGGACGGTTTCAGCCCCAGCATTTT. Translation gives CAGGSGRFQPQHF. Based on the CDR3 plus reference TRBV19 and TRBJ1-5, the full variable domain is DGGITQSPKYLFRKEGQNVTLSCEQNLNHDAMYWYRQDPGQGLRLIYYSQIVNDFQKGDIAEGYSVSREKKESFPLTVTSAQKNPTAFYLCAGGSGRFQPQHFGDGTRLSIL.